Following are 3 T cell receptor beta chains from one sample sequenced in a study of blood T cell repertoires in COVID-19. Only in-frame clones appear in the TCRdb table, and some are missing; sequencing was by immunoSEQ multiplex PCR. This sample has fewer than 250,000 clones; less than 80% occur once, and the top ten carry 9.5% to 15%. The source material was peripheral blood. Receptor source: a woman between 50 and 59 years old with acute or convalescent COVID-19.

The V call is TRBV27, the J call TRBJ1-1; D possibly corresponds to TRBD1 (6 bases). CDR3 size: 15 residues. V was trimmed by 3 bases and J by 5 bases, leaving 16 bases between them. Germline-derived CDR1 and CDR2 are MNHEY and SMNVEV (reference sequence). The CDR3, as DNA: TGTGCCAGCAGTTTTTTGGGGGCAGGGGAGACTGAAGCTTTCTTT. Translating it yields CASSFLGAGETEAFF.

This chain joins TRBV6-4 and TRBJ2-7; maybe TRBD1 (6 bases). CDR3 length: 16 residues. Germline V CDR1 and CDR2: MRHNA, SNTAGT. V was trimmed by 7 bases and J by 3 bases, leaving 22 bases between them. CDR3 amino acids: CASTLLQRTANYEQYF. The CDR3 DNA is TGTGCCAGCACCCTCTTACAACGGACAGCGAACTACGAGCAGTACTTC.

This clone showed up just once. The chain recombines TRBV5-1 with TRBJ2-3; D perhaps matches TRBD1 (6 bases). The CDR3 covers 15 residues. Between the trimmed V and J ends, which lost 0 bases and 4 bases, there was a span of 12 bases. CDR1 is SGHRS, CDR2 YFSETQ, per germline. CDR3 region: CASSLAPQGPDTQYF. The CDR3 DNA is TGCGCCAGCAGCTTGGCACCACAGGGCCCAGATACGCAGTATTTT.